The 5 T cell receptor beta chains listed next were all sequenced from one sample in a study of identical twins (dated by TCRdb to about 2016). Libraries were prepared through 5' RACE. The sequencer was an Illumina HiSeq 2000. The raw public data were reprocessed by TCRdb itself: fastp quality trimming at Q25, MiXCR clonotype calling, in-frame beta chains only. Rows with one shared CDR3 protein collapse into an entry with the most common genes and DNA. Here the sample has over 200,000 distinct CDR3 sequences; 5.5% to 7.5% occur a single time. The ten largest make up roughly 14% of the sample. The same sample was also studied in work on T cells expressing NK-cell markers.

Sample: CD8+ T cells sorted from blood. The receptors come from a woman younger than 30 in good health.

The gene calls are TRBV6-2 or TRBV6-3 and TRBJ2-3; 8 nucleotides match TRBD2. CDR1 MNHEY and CDR2 SVGEGT come from the germline V gene. V shed 2 bases, J shed 3 bases, and the junction held 4 bases outside the gene matches. The CDR3 has 15 residues. CDR3 DNA sequence: TGTGCCAGCAGTTACCCAACGGGAGGGACAGATACGCAGTATTTT. Residues: CASSYPTGGTDTQYF.

The table lists this clonotype with a few counts. The chain links TRBV27 to TRBJ2-3, with 8 positions matching TRBD2. CDR3 length: 15 amino acids. Germline CDR1 MNHEY, CDR2 SMNVEV (reference sequence). V shed 5 bases and J 0 bases; nucleotides not matched to a gene: 4. This CDR3 reads CASSVIAGSTDTQYF. The CDR3 coding sequence is TGTGCCAGCAGTGTCATAGCGGGAAGCACAGATACGCAGTATTTT.

The CDR3 is CASSSGISYYGYTF. DNA of the CDR3: TGTGCCAGCAGCTCGGGCATATCATACTATGGCTACACCTTC. V is TRBV11-2 and J is TRBJ1-2; D unresolved. The V end was cut by 4 bases, the J end by 3 bases, with 12 bases between. Germline V gene lookup returns CDR1 SGHAT and CDR2 FQNNGV. The CDR3 is 14 residues long.

The chain joins TRBV29-1 to TRBJ2-3, with D maybe TRBD2 (6 bases). The CDR3 has 16 residues. The V gene lost 0 bases and the J gene lost 3 bases, with 16 bases spanning the gap. Germline V gives CDR1 SQVTM, CDR2 ANQGSEA. The CDR3: CSVEDPAGGETDTQYF. The CDR3 DNA is TGCAGCGTTGAAGATCCCGCCGGCGGGGAAACAGATACGCAGTATTTT.

This clonotype was seen many times. V and J are TRBV12-3 or TRBV12-4 and TRBJ2-1; D possibly corresponds to TRBD2 (5 bases). Trimming stripped 7 bases from V and 2 bases from J, with 15 bases between. The CDR3 covers 15 residues. CDR3 loop: CASTRTWEPYNEQFF. In DNA, the CDR3 is TGTGCCAGCACTCGTACGTGGGAGCCCTACAATGAGCAGTTCTTC.